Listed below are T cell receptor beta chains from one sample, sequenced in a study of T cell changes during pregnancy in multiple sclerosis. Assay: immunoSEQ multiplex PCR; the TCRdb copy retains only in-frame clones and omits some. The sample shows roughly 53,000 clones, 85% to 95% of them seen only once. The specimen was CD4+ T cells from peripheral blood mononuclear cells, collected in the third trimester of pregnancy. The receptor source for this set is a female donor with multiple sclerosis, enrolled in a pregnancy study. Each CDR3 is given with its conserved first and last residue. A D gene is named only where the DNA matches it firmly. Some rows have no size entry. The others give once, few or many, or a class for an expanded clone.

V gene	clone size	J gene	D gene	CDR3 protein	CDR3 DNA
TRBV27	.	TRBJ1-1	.	CASSFLPGLTNTEAFF	TGTGCCAGCAGTTTCCTACCCGGACTTACTAACACTGAAGCTTTCTTT
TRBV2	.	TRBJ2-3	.	CASTSDRTTDTQYF	TGTGCCAGCACGAGCGACAGGACCACAGATACGCAGTATTTT
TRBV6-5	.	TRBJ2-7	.	CASSDFPPYEQYF	TGTGCCAGCTCCGACTTTCCGCCCTACGAGCAGTACTTC
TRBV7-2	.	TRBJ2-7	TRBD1	CASSRDRVPGEQYF	TGTGCCAGCAGCCGGGACAGGGTACCGGGGGAGCAGTACTTC
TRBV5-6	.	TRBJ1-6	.	CASSTRGGLGSPLHF	TGTGCCAGCAGCACACGGGGGGGCTTAGGGTCACCCCTCCACTTT
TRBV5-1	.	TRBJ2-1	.	CASSLDGVSYNEQFF	TGCGCCAGCAGCTTGGACGGAGTATCCTACAATGAGCAGTTCTTC
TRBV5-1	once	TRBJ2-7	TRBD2	CASSLTSGGPYEQYF	TGCGCCAGCAGCCTCACTAGCGGGGGTCCCTACGAGCAGTACTTC
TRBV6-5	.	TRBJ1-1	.	CASSWHQNTEAFF	TGTGCCAGCAGTTGGCACCAGAACACTGAAGCTTTCTTT
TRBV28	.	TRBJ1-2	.	CASRTPSGRPGYTF	TGTGCCAGCAGAACCCCAAGCGGGCGGCCCGGCTACACCTTC
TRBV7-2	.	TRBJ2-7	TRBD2	CASSSRGGDYYEQYF	TGTGCCAGCAGCTCCCGGGGAGGGGACTACTACGAGCAGTACTTC
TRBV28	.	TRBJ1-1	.	CASSPHLEAFF	TGTGCCAGCAGTCCACACCTTGAAGCTTTCTTT
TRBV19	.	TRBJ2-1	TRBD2	CASRPSGTPYYNEQFF	TGTGCCAGTAGGCCTAGCGGGACGCCCTACTACAATGAGCAGTTCTTC
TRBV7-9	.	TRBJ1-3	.	CASTTVSFSGNTIYF	TGTGCCAGCACAACAGTTAGTTTTTCTGGAAACACCATATATTTT
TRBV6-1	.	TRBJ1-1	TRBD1	CASSARDRGPTEAFF	TGTGCCAGCAGTGCCCGGGACAGGGGACCGACTGAAGCTTTCTTT
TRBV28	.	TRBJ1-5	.	CASGDQPQHF	TGTGCCAGCGGAGATCAGCCCCAGCATTTT
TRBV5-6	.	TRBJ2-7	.	CASTPLGGYEQYF	TGTGCCAGCACCCCCTTGGGGGGCTACGAGCAGTACTTC
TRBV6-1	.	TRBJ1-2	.	CASSGGQGSYGYTF	TGTGCCAGCAGTGGGGGCCAGGGATCCTATGGCTACACCTTC
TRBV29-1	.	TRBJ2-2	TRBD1	CSVDRGNTGELFF	TGCAGCGTCGACAGGGGGAACACCGGGGAGCTGTTTTTT
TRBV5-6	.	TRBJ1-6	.	CASRKTVGGHSPLHF	TGTGCCAGCAGAAAGACGGTCGGAGGACATTCACCCCTCCACTTT
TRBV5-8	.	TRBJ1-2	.	CASSFSGSGGYTF	TGTGCCAGCAGCTTTTCAGGCTCCGGTGGCTACACCTTC
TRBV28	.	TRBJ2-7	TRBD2	CASRGGTSGDYEQYF	TGTGCCAGCAGGGGCGGGACTAGCGGGGACTACGAGCAGTACTTC
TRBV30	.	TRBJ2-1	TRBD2	CAWSAGLAGGPDEQFF	TGTGCCTGGAGCGCCGGACTAGCGGGAGGCCCCGATGAGCAGTTCTTC
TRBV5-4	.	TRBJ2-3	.	CASSLDGSSDTQYF	TGTGCCAGCAGCTTGGATGGGAGTTCGGATACGCAGTATTTT
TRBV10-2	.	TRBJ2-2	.	CASKTETVILTGELFF	TGCGCCAGCAAGACAGAGACAGTAATCCTCACCGGGGAGCTGTTTTTT
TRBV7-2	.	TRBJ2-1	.	CASSLSLANYNEQFF	TGTGCCAGCAGCTTAAGTCTAGCGAACTACAATGAGCAGTTCTTC
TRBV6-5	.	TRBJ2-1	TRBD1	CASSSDRGAYNEQFF	TGTGCCAGCAGCTCGGACAGGGGGGCCTACAATGAGCAGTTCTTC
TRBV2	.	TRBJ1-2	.	CASSHDRSQGGYTF	TGTGCCAGCAGTCATGACAGGTCACAAGGTGGCTACACCTTC
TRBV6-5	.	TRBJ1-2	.	CASSSGSARGYTF	TGTGCCAGCAGCTCCGGGTCAGCACGGGGCTACACCTTC
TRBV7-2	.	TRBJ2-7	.	CASSPSSYEQYF	TGTGCCAGCAGCCCGAGCTCCTACGAGCAGTACTTC
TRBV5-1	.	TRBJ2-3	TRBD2	CASSSGTTSTDTQYF	TGCGCCAGCAGCTCCGGGACTACGAGCACAGATACGCAGTATTTT
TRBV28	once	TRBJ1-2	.	CASSSGIGSTNYGYTF	TGTGCCAGCAGTTCGGGTATCGGGAGCACTAACTATGGCTACACCTTC
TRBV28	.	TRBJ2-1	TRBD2	CASRAPSGRAGEQFF	TGTGCCAGCAGGGCACCTAGCGGGAGGGCCGGTGAGCAGTTCTTC
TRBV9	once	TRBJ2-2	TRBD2	CASSVTREGTGELFF	TGTGCCAGCAGCGTAACGCGGGAGGGGACCGGGGAGCTGTTTTTT
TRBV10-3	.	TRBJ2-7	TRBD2	CAISRLAGEHEQYF	TGTGCCATCAGCCGACTAGCGGGAGAGCACGAGCAGTACTTC
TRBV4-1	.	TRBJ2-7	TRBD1	CASSQKLPEQGSYEQYF	TGCGCCAGCAGCCAAAAATTACCCGAACAGGGGTCATACGAGCAGTACTTC
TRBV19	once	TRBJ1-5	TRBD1	CASSQTRQGQGKFNQPQHF	TGTGCCAGTAGTCAAACTCGACAGGGCCAGGGGAAATTCAATCAGCCCCAGCATTTT
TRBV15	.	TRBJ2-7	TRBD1	CATSRPRTGNYEQYF	TGTGCCACCAGCAGACCCCGGACAGGGAACTACGAGCAGTACTTC
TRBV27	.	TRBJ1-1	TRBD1	CASSRGQGNTEAFF	TGTGCCAGCAGTAGGGGACAGGGGAACACTGAAGCTTTCTTT
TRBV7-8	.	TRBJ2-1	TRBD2	CASSLRQRGREGRSYNEQFF	TGTGCCAGCAGCTTACGACAGAGAGGGCGGGAGGGCCGGTCCTACAATGAGCAGTTCTTC